This T cell receptor (beta chain) was sequenced in a study of blood T cells in healthy people across ages (dated by TCRdb to 2014 to 2015). In terms of the full investigation: In model experiments, template switching captured about one uniquely barcoded TCR beta cDNA molecule for every two T cells. Age-related changes in TCR beta repertoire diversity were measured in the study by deep sequencing normalized with unique cDNA molecular identifiers. Four age groups were formed from the donors: young (average approximately 15 years), middle-aged (approximately 40), aged (roughly 59) and long-lived (about 75). To avoid experimental bias, donors of different ages were distributed randomly across sequencing lanes. Two additional independent replicas of 1 million unique cDNA reads from the same blood draw were analyzed for two donors (one aged 18 to 30 and one aged 80 or older). What the study reported, not specific to this receptor: Observed TCR beta diversity per million T cells fell roughly linearly with age, and a significant reduction was already apparent by age around 39. Observed TCR beta diversity correlated strongly with the percentage of naive T cells measured by flow cytometry. Bulk unsorted PBMC profiling prevented conclusive comparison of naive and antigen-experienced compartments. Total diversity estimates from one million sequenced T cells were considered lower bounds and underestimates. Because donor CMV infection status was unknown, age-related changes in expanded clonotypes were potentially confounded. Compared with the aged group, the long-lived group had more naive CD4+ T cells, fewer expanded clones and increased TCR diversity, a pattern suggesting age selection.

The approximately 39 donors, aged about 6 to 100 years, were systemically healthy Caucasian individuals from Russia. Approximately 9.3 milliliters of peripheral blood were drawn from each donor into EDTA-treated Vacutainer tubes. PBMCs were isolated by Ficoll-Paque density-gradient centrifugation, with at least 6 million obtained per sample. Trizol reagent was used to extract total RNA from the PBMCs, yielding at least 6 micrograms per sample. For every donor, flow cytometry on a PBMC aliquot measured the percentage of naive CD45RAhigh/CD27high T cells. Receptor amplification or capture employed 5' RACE. Instrument used: Illumina HiSeq 2500. A second about 7 to 11 cycle PCR used a sample-barcoded 5' primer and a J-beta primer mix. A unique molecular identifier was introduced onto each TCR beta cDNA molecule by a template-switch 5' adaptor carrying 12 random nucleotides. At least 3 million CDR3-containing paired-end reads were obtained from each sample. First-strand cDNA synthesis was performed from all RNA using the Mint cDNA synthesis kit, with priming by a TRBC-specific oligonucleotide. All cDNA was treated with uracil-DNA glycosylase and then went through a first 18-cycle PCR with the universal primers M1SS and BC2_uni_R. As for the authors' bioinformatics: Normalization of each sample was performed by random selection of 1 million high-quality reads, each carrying a distinct molecular identifier. Instead of being binned into consensus sequences, reads with shared molecular identifiers were discarded. MiTCR, set to a Q25 quality threshold and the strictest error-elimination algorithm, was used for CDR3 identification, clonotype clustering and error correction. A nonparametric unseen species model with Euler transformation was used to estimate a lower bound on total TCR beta diversity. TCRdb redid the processing of the public reads, applying fastp at Q25 and MiXCR, and retained in-frame beta chains. Rows merge per CDR3 protein into single entries with the most common DNA and genes. In this record, the V and J calls reflect TCRdb's handling and not the investigators' own analysis. The table for this sample lists some 750,000 distinct CDR3 sequences; roughly 20% of them were counted only once. Around 21% of the sample rests with the top ten.

As for this clonotype: There is no known antigen for this receptor. It has no much larger one-base neighbor in the sample; base qualities were not kept.

Sequencing was done on a sample of blood. The TCR originated in a man between 65 and 85 years old in good health.

The CDR3 region: CASSWGGPNEKLFF. The DNA is TGCGCCAGCAGCTGGGGCGGGCCTAATGAAAAACTGTTTTTT. The chain is made from TRBV5-1 and TRBJ1-4, and perhaps TRBD1 as D gene, on 5 matching bases. The germline V gene sets CDR1 to SGHRS and CDR2 to YFSETQ. Deletion took 3 bases off V and 3 bases off J, with a span of 9 bases between the germline ends. The CDR3 has 14 amino acids, counting the end cysteine and phenylalanine. The CDR3 DNA has 42 bases and is translated from base 1. The entire variable domain, with the stretches around the CDR3 drawn from the reference TRBV5-1 and TRBJ1-4 proteins, is KAGVTQTPRYLIKTRGQQVTLSCSPISGHRSVSWYQQTPGQGLQFLFEYFSETQRNKGNFPGRFSGRQFSNSRSEMNVSTLELGDSALYLCASSWGGPNEKLFFGSGTQLSVL.